This T cell receptor beta chain is from a study of neurological immune-mediated disorders. Study-level results: Across subjects, expanded clones had no CDR3 amino acid sequences in common, pointing to private repertoires in all groups.

This clonotype is labeled as medium-sized (0.01 to 0.1%). Its antigen is still unknown. From 15-18 subjects, over 160 million TCR-beta sequences were obtained in each sequencing run. TCRdb reprocessed the 5' RACE reads with MiXCR, giving one entry per CDR3 protein. Of thousands of distinct CDR3 sequences in the sample, more than 20% are singletons; the top ten hold 44%. Sorted libraries drew on approximately 980,000 CD4+ or CD8+ T cells. The sequence came from a woman aged 60 to 75 with HTLV-1-associated myelopathy (HAM/TSP). Input material: CD8+ T cells from blood.

The CDR3 here is CASRWDRENYGYTF. The DNA of the CDR3 is TGTGCCAGCAGGTGGGACAGGGAGAACTATGGCTACACCTTC. The J gene is TRBJ1-2, the V gene TRBV7-9, with 9 positions matching TRBD1. This CDR3 is 14 amino acids long. J gave up 2 bases and V 6 bases, and 4 bases lay outside the gene matches. Germline CDR1 reads SEHNR; CDR2 reads FQNEAQ (reference sequence).